These 10 T cell receptor beta chains were all obtained from the same sample, sequenced in a study of response to subunit inactivated influenza vaccine. Each CDR3 protein is one row after TCRdb ran MiXCR on the RT-PCR reads. The data contain some 600,000 distinct CDR3 sequences, 14% of them singletons. Material: PBMCs from blood, obtained 14 to 15 days before vaccination. Receptor source: a man aged 45-65 years who received an inactivated influenza vaccine.

The chain employs TRBV27 and TRBJ1-1; 10 bases match TRBD1. The CDR3 length is 16 residues. Germline CDR1 is MNHEY and CDR2 is SMNVEV (reference sequence). With 3 bases clipped from V and 4 bases from J, the junction kept 8 bases outside the gene matches. The CDR3 reads CASSFTGTGVGTEAFF. The DNA for the CDR3 is TGTGCCAGCAGTTTTACCGGGACAGGGGTAGGCACTGAAGCTTTCTTT.

This clonotype was detected only a few times. V gene TRBV28 combines with J gene TRBJ2-1; 14 nucleotides line up with TRBD2. Trimming removed 3 bases from V and 5 bases from J; junction bases left unmatched: 9. The CDR3 covers 18 residues. Germline loops: CDR1 MDHEN, CDR2 SYDVKM. The CDR3 bases are TGTGCCAGCAGTTTGGTTCCGGGACTAGCGGGAGTCAACAATGAGCAGTTCTTC. Its translation: CASSLVPGLAGVNNEQFF.

V is TRBV5-1 and J is TRBJ2-1; maybe TRBD2 (6 bases). This CDR3 has 14 amino acids. Germline loops: CDR1 SGHRS, CDR2 YFSETQ. The V gene lost 0 bases and the J gene lost 6 bases, with 10 bases spanning the gap. The CDR3 loop reads CASSLAWGGNEQFF. DNA of the CDR3: TGCGCCAGCAGCTTGGCCTGGGGAGGCAATGAGCAGTTCTTC.

This clonotype was seen repeatedly, ten times or more. The chain carries TRBV6-1 and TRBJ2-7; 8 bases are shared with TRBD2. Germline CDR1 is MNHNS and CDR2 is SASEGT. The V gene end was trimmed by 8 bases and the J gene end by 0 bases; junction bases not matched to a gene: 15. The CDR3 loop spans 17 amino acids. As DNA, the CDR3 is TGTGCCAGCTCAGCCTCACCGGGCGGGGGGAGCTCCTACGAGCAGTACTTC. Translation: CASSASPGGGSSYEQYF.

The gene calls are TRBV7-6 and TRBJ2-1; 9 bases agree with TRBD2. Germline V gene lookup returns CDR1 SGHVS and CDR2 FNYEAQ. There are 17 residues in the CDR3. V trimming: 1 base; J trimming: 5 bases; junction bases outside the gene matches: 9. CDR3 in DNA: TGTGCCAGCAGCTTAGTTCTAGCGGGACCTCTCAACAATGAGCAGTTCTTC. This codes for CASSLVLAGPLNNEQFF.

This clonotype has at least ten counts. The V gene is TRBV3-1, the J gene TRBJ1-3; D is undetermined. Germline CDR1 and CDR2: LGHDT and YNNKEL (reference sequence). The germline V and J ends were trimmed by 7 bases and 0 bases, with 10 bases remaining between them. The CDR3 totals 14 residues. The chain's CDR3 is CASKQTSSGNTIYF. In nucleotides, the CDR3 is TGTGCCAGCAAGCAGACCAGCTCTGGAAACACCATATATTTT.

This clonotype was seen ten or more times. The chain employs TRBV27 and TRBJ1-5; possibly TRBD1 for D (5 bases). The CDR3 loop spans 15 amino acids. Trimming cost V 4 bases and J 0 bases, with 10 bases left between them. The germline CDR1 and CDR2 sequences are MNHEY and SMNVEV (reference sequence). The CDR3 DNA is TGTGCCAGCAGTTCCCCGGACATTAGCAATCAGCCCCAGCATTTT. It codes for CASSSPDISNQPQHF.

This clonotype was seen only a few times. This rearrangement joins TRBV18 to TRBJ2-3; no clear D. This CDR3 region has 15 residues. Germline assignment: CDR1 KGHSH and CDR2 LQKENI. The ends were cut back, 2 bases at V and 2 bases at J, with 11 bases in the middle. The CDR3 reads CASSPNSRLTDTQYF. CDR3 nucleotides: TGTGCCAGCTCACCAAACAGCAGACTCACAGATACGCAGTATTTT.

Turning to this clonotype: At one boundary the junction diverges from the germline segment, which might be a read error. The CDR3 nucleotides are TGTGCCGGTAGTATCCTAATGACAGGGGACGGTTCTGCGGAGCAGTTCTTC. It codes for CAGSILMTGDGSAEQFF. The genes are TRBV19 and TRBJ2-1; 8 nucleotides match TRBD1. The CDR3 covers 17 residues. Germline V gives CDR1 LNHDA, CDR2 SQIVND (reference sequence). Variable domain in full (rest from reference TRBV19 and TRBJ2-1): DGGITQSPKYLFRKEGQNVTLSCEQNLNHDAMYWYRQDPGQGLRLIYYSQIVNDFQKGDIAEGYSVSREKKESFPLTVTSAQKNPTAFYLCAGSILMTGDGSAEQFFGPGTRLTVL.

The chain uses TRBV5-1 and TRBJ2-3, with D perhaps matching TRBD1 (5 bases). V gave up 2 bases and J gave up 2 bases, with 9 bases separating them. This CDR3 contains 14 residues. The germline V gene encodes CDR1 SGHRS and CDR2 YFSETQ. The CDR3: CASSFMTATDTQYF. The CDR3 coding sequence is TGCGCCAGCAGCTTTATGACAGCCACAGATACGCAGTATTTT. Variable domain in full (rest from reference TRBV5-1 and TRBJ2-3): KAGVTQTPRYLIKTRGQQVTLSCSPISGHRSVSWYQQTPGQGLQFLFEYFSETQRNKGNFPGRFSGRQFSNSRSEMNVSTLELGDSALYLCASSFMTATDTQYFGPGTRLTVL.